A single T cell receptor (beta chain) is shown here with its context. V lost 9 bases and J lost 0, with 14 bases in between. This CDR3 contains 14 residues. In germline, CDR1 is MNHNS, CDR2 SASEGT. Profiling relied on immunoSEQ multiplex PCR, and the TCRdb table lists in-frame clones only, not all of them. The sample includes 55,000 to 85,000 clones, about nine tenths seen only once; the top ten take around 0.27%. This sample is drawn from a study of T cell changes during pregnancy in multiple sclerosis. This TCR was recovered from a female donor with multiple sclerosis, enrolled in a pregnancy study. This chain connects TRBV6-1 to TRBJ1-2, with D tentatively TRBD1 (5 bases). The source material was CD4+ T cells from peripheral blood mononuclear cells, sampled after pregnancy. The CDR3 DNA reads TGTGCCAGTTCGCAGGGCCCCGCTAACTATGGCTACACCTTC. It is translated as CASSQGPANYGYTF.